This TCR beta chain was identified in a study of T cell responses to AZD1222 COVID-19 vaccine. Study-level information: Recipients boosted at about 4 weeks or about 12 weeks are pooled. Study findings and constraints: Regions left unmutated in variants are reportedly the target of nearly half of spike-specific TCRs. CD4 TCRs associated with vaccination spanned spike, dominating at 160-218 and 743-854.

Here immunoSEQ multiplex PCR was the method, and the copy in TCRdb shows in-frame clones only, minus some. Among 60,000 to 100,000 clones listed, 87% were seen once. On this clone: Its antigen is undetermined.

This CDR3 comprises 13 residues. CDR1 is MNHEY and CDR2 is SVGAGI in the germline V gene. The V gene end was trimmed by 8 bases and the J gene end by 3 bases; junction bases not matched to a gene: 3. The specimen comprised peripheral blood, sampled on day 0 of AZD1222 vaccination. The receptor's source is an adult in good health. This chain joins TRBV6-5 and TRBJ1-5, with 8 bases lining up with TRBD1. Here the CDR3 reads CASYRGDNQPQHF. The DNA for the CDR3 is TGTGCCAGCTACAGGGGGGACAATCAGCCCCAGCATTTT.